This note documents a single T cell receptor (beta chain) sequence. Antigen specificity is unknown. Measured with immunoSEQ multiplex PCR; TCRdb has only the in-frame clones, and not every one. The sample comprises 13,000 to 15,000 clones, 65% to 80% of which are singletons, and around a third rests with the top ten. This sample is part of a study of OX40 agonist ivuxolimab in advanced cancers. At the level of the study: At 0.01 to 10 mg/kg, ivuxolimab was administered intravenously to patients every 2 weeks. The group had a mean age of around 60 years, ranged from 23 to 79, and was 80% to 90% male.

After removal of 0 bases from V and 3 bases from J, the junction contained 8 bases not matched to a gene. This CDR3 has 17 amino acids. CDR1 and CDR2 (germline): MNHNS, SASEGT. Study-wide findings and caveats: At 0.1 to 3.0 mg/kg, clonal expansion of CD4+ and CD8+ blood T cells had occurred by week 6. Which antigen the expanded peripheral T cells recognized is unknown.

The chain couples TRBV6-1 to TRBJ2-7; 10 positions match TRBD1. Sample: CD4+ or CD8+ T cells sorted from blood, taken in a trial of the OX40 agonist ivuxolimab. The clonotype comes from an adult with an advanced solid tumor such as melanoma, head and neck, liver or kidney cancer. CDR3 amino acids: CASSEALPGQGIYEQYF. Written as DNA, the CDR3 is TGTGCCAGCAGTGAAGCGCTTCCGGGACAGGGGATCTACGAGCAGTACTTC.